This TCR beta chain was captured by sequencing in a study of OX40 agonist ivuxolimab in advanced cancers. Study overall: It was permissible to have had prior anti-PD-1, anti-PD-L1 or anti-CTLA-4 therapy, and around 40% had some. Partial response was recorded in three patients: one hepatocellular carcinoma and two cutaneous melanoma cases. Regarding the study as a whole: Which antigen the expanded peripheral T cells recognized is unknown.

Blood sampling took place at baseline, cycle 4 day 1, and cycle 7 day 1. Assay used: immunoSEQ multiplex PCR; TCRdb lists only in-frame clones, some missing. The table records fewer than 70,000 clones, 86% of them present only once. About this clone: What it recognizes is unknown.

The source material was CD4+ or CD8+ T cells sorted from blood, sampled in a trial of the OX40 agonist ivuxolimab. This receptor was obtained from an adult with an advanced solid tumor such as melanoma, head and neck, liver or kidney cancer.

The chain's CDR3 is CASSQDARMYSNQPQHF. The CDR3 DNA sequence: TGCGCCAGCAGCCAAGATGCTCGCATGTATAGCAATCAGCCCCAGCATTTT. V gene TRBV4-1 combines with J gene TRBJ1-5, with no clear D. Germline V gene lookup returns CDR1 MGHRA and CDR2 YSYEKL. The CDR3 contains 17 residues. V lost 0 bases to trimming and J lost 0 bases, with 12 bases between them.